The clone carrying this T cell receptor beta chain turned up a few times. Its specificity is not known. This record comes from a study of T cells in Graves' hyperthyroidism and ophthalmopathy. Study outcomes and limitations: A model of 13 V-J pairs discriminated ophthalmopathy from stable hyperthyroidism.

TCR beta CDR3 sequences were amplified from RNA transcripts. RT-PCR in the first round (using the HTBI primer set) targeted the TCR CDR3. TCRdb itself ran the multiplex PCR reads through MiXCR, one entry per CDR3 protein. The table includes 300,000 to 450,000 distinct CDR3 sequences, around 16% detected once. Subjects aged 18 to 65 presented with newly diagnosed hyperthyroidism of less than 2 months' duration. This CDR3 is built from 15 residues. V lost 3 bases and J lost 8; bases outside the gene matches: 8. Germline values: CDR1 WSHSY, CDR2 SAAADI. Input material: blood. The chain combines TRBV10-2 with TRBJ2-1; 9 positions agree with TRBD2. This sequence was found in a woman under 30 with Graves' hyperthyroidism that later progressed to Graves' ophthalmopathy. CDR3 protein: CASSDLAGVIDEQFF. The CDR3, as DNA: TGCGCCAGCAGTGATTTAGCGGGAGTAATTGATGAGCAGTTCTTC.